The 6 T cell receptor beta chains in this list originate from one sample, sequenced in a study of shared T cell receptors in the human thymus. Assay: immunoSEQ multiplex PCR; the TCRdb copy retains only in-frame clones and omits some. Of 700,000 or so clones listed, 70% to 90% are singletons. Another study also made use of these data, one on human thymus T cells.

Material: thymocytes. The receptors come from a girl under three years old with a congenital heart defect.

The chain uses TRBV28 and TRBJ1-4, with D perhaps TRBD1 (6 bases). Between the trimmed V and J ends, which lost 6 bases and 1 base, there was a span of 27 bases. Germline V gene lookup returns CDR1 MDHEN and CDR2 SYDVKM. The CDR3 contains 20 residues. The CDR3 DNA is TGTGCCAGCAGACTCCATACCACGGCGGGGGCGTTTTTAACTAATGAAAAACTGTTTTTT. Residues: CASRLHTTAGAFLTNEKLFF.

The chain employs TRBV5-1 and TRBJ1-1; D not resolved. Trimming pared 0 bases from V and 6 bases from J, leaving 12 bases between. In germline, CDR1 is SGHRS, CDR2 YFSETQ. The CDR3 is 14 amino acids. This CDR3 is CASSLEGRRAEAFF. For the CDR3, the DNA is TGCGCCAGCAGCTTGGAGGGTAGGAGGGCTGAAGCTTTCTTT.

The genes are TRBV18 and TRBJ1-1, with a weak D call TRBD1 (5 bases). The CDR3 consists of 15 residues. V was trimmed by 4 bases and J by 3 bases, leaving 15 bases between them. Per the germline V gene, CDR1 is KGHSH and CDR2 is LQKENI. This chain's CDR3 is CASSRPYGRDTEAFF. CDR3 nucleotide sequence: TGTGCCAGCTCACGGCCGTATGGCAGGGACACTGAAGCTTTCTTT.

The V gene is TRBV25-1, the J gene TRBJ2-7; TRBD1 agrees at 10 bases. The germline V gene encodes CDR1 MGHDK and CDR2 SYGVNS. V was pared by 3 bases and J by 5 bases, with 10 bases of the junction left unmatched. The CDR3 is 16 residues long. The chain's CDR3 is CASSDELDRGWDEQYF. CDR3 bases: TGTGCCAGCAGTGATGAATTGGACAGGGGGTGGGACGAGCAGTACTTC.

The rearrangement joins TRBV7-6 to TRBJ1-4; tentatively, D is TRBD1 (6 bases). The CDR3 covers 14 residues. CDR1 SGHVS and CDR2 FNYEAQ come from the germline V gene. Trimming shortened V by 6 bases and J by 4 bases, and 12 bases separated the two germline ends. CDR3 nucleotide sequence: TGTGCCAGCAGGCCGCAGGGGTTTAATGAAAAACTGTTTTTT. Its protein product is CASRPQGFNEKLFF.

The rearrangement links TRBV27 to TRBJ2-5, with D maybe TRBD2 (5 bases). The CDR3 is 13 amino acids. The germline V and J ends were trimmed by 2 bases and 2 bases, with 6 bases remaining between them. Germline V gene lookup returns CDR1 MNHEY and CDR2 SMNVEV (reference sequence). CDR3 amino acids: CASSLEGQETQYF. As DNA, the CDR3 is TGTGCCAGCAGTTTAGAGGGTCAAGAGACCCAGTACTTC.